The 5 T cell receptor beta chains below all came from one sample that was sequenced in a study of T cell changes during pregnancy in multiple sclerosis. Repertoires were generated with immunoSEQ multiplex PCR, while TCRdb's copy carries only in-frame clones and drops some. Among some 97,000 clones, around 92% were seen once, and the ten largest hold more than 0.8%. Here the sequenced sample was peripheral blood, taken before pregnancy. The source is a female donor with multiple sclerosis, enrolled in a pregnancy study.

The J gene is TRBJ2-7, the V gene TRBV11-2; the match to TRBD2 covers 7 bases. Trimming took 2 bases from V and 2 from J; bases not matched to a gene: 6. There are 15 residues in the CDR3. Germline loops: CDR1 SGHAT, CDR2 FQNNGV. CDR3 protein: CASSLRLAATYEQYF. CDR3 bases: TGTGCCAGCAGCTTAAGGCTAGCGGCTACCTACGAGCAGTACTTC.

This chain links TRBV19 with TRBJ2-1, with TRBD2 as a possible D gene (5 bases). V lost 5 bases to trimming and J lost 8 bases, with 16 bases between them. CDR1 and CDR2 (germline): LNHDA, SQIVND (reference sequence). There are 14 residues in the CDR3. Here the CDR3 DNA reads TGTGCCAGTAGTCTTACACCGGGATCCTATGAGCAGTTCTTC. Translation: CASSLTPGSYEQFF. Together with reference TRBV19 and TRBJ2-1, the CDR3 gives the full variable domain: DGGITQSPKYLFRKEGQNVTLSCEQNLNHDAMYWYRQDPGQGLRLIYYSQIVNDFQKGDIAEGYSVSREKKESFPLTVTSAQKNPTAFYLCASSLTPGSYEQFFGPGTRLTVL.

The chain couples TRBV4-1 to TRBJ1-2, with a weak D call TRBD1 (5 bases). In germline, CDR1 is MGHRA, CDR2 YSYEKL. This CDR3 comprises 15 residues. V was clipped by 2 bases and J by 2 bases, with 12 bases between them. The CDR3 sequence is CASSQPIQGNYGYTF. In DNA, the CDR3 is TGCGCCAGCAGCCAACCAATCCAGGGCAACTATGGCTACACCTTC.

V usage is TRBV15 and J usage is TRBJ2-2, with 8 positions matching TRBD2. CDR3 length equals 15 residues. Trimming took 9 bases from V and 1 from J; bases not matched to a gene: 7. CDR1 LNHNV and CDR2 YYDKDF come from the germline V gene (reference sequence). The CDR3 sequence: CATNGGEVNTGELFF. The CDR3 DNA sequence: TGTGCCACGAACGGGGGGGAGGTGAACACCGGGGAGCTGTTTTTT.

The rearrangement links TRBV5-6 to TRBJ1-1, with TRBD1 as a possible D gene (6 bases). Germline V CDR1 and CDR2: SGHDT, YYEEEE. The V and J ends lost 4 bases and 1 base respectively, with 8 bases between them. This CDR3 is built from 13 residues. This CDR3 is CASSPRGNTEAFF. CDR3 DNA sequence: TGTGCCAGCAGCCCCAGGGGGAACACTGAAGCTTTCTTT. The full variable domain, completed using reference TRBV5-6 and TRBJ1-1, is DAGVTQSPTHLIKTRGQQVTLRCSPKSGHDTVSWYQQALGQGPQFIFQYYEEEERQRGNFPDRFSGHQFPNYSSELNVNALLLGDSALYLCASSPRGNTEAFFGQGTRLTVV.